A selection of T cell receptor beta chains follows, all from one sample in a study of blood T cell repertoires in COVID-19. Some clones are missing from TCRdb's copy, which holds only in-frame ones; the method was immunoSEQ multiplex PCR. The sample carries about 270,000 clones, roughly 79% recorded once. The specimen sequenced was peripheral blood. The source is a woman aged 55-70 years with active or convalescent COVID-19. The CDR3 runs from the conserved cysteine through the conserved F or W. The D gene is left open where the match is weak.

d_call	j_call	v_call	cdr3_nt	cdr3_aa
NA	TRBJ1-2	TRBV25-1	TGTGCCAGCAGTGGAGACAGATATGGCTACACCTTC	CASSGDRYGYTF
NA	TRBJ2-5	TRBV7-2	TGTGCCAGCAGCTTACCAGGGCAAGAGACCCAGTACTTC	CASSLPGQETQYF
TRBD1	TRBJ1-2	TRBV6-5	TGTGCCAGCAGTTTCGGGACAGGGGATGTGTATGGCTACACCTTC	CASSFGTGDVYGYTF
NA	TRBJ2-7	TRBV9	TGTGCCAGCAGCGTAGCCCCGTCCTACGAGCAGTACTTC	CASSVAPSYEQYF
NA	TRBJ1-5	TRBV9	TGTGCCAGCAGCCACCTAGATGAAGAGGCCCCCAATCAGCCCCAGCATTTT	CASSHLDEEAPNQPQHF
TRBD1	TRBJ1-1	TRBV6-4	TGTGCCAGCCTCCCCGAAGGGGGCCTGAACACTGAAGCTTTCTTT	CASLPEGGLNTEAFF
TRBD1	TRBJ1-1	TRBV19	TGTGCCAGTAGTACCGGACAGGGGCGAGGGAACACTGAAGCTTTCTTT	CASSTGQGRGNTEAFF
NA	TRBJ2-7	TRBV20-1	TGCAGTGCTAGAGCAGACTACGAGCAGTACTTC	CSARADYEQYF
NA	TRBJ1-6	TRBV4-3	TGCGCCAGCAGCCAAGCACAGGGAGATTCACCCCTCCACTTT	CASSQAQGDSPLHF
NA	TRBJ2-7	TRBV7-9	TGTGCCAGCAGCCCCCCGGGACTGGAGAGCTCCTACGAGCAGTACTTC	CASSPPGLESSYEQYF
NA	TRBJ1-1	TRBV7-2	TGTGCCAGCAGCCTTAGTAGTCCCACTGAAGCTTTCTTT	CASSLSSPTEAFF
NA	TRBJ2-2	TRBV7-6	TGTGCCAGCAGCTTAGATGGGGGCTCGGGGGAGCTGTTTTTT	CASSLDGGSGELFF